This T cell receptor beta chain stems from a study of identical twins. This clonotype was seen a handful of times. A template switching step contributed a universal primer site, while unique molecular identifiers were present in the cDNA. TCRdb fed the 5' RACE reads into MiXCR, producing one record per CDR3 protein. The data show more than 1.5 million distinct CDR3 sequences, 32% seen once. Sequenced: cord blood. This sequence was found in a newborn girl in good health.

The CDR3 spells CASSLVRLANNEQFF. DNA for the CDR3: TGTGCCAGCAGCTTAGTTAGATTGGCCAACAATGAGCAGTTCTTC. V is TRBV7-2 and J is TRBJ2-1; no firm D call. The CDR3 runs 15 residues. V lost 1 base and J 5 bases, leaving 12 bases between the germline ends. Looked up from germline, CDR1 is SGHTA and CDR2 is FQGNSA. The full variable domain, in which reference TRBV7-2 and TRBJ2-1 provide the parts outside the CDR3, is GAGVSQSPSNKVTEKGKDVELRCDPISGHTALYWYRQSLGQGLEFLIYFQGNSAPDKSGLPSDRFSAERTGGSVSTLTIQRTQQEDSAVYLCASSLVRLANNEQFFGPGTRLTVL.